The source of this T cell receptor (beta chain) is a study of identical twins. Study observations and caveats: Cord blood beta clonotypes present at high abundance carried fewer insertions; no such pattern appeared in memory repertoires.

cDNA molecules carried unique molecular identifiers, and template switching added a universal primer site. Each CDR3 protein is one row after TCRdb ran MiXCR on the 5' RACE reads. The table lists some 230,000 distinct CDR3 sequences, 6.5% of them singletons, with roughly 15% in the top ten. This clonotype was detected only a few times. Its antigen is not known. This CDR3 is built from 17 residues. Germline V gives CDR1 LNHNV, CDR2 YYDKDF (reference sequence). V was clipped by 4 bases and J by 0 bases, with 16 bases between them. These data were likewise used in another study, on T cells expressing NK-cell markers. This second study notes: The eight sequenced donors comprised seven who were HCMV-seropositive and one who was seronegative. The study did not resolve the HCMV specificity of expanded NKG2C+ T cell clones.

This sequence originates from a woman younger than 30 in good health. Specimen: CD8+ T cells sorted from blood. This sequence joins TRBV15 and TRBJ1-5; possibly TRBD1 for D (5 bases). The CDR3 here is CATSKGTGGHSNQPQHF. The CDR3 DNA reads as TGTGCCACCAGCAAGGGGACGGGGGGTCATAGCAATCAGCCCCAGCATTTT.